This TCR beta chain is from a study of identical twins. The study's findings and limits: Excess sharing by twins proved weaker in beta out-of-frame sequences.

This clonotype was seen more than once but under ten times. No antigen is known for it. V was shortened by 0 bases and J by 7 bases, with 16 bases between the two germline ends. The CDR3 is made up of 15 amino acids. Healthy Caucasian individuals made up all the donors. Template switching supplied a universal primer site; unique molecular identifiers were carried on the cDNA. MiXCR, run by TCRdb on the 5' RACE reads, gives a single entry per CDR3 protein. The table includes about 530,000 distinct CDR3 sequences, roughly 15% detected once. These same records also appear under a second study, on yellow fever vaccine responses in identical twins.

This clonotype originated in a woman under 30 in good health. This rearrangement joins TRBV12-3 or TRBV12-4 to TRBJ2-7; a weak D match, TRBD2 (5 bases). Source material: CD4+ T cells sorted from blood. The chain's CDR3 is CASSLAAQLGGEQYV. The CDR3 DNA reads TGTGCCAGCAGTTTAGCGGCGCAGCTAGGAGGTGAGCAGTACGTC.